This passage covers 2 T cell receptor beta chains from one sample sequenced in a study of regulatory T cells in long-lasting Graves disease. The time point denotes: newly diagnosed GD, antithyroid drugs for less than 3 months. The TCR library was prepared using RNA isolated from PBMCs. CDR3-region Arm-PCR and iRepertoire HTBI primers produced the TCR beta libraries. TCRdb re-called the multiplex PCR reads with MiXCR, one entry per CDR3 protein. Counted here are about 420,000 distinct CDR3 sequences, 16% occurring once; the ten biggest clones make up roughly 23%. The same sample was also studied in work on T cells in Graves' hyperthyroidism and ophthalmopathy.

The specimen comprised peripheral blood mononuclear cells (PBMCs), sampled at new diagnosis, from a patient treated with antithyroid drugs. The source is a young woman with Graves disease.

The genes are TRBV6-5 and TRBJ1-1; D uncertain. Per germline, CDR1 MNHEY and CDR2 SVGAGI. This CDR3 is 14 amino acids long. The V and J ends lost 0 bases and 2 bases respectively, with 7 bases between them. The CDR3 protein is CASSYSIRNTEAFF. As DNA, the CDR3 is TGTGCCAGCAGTTACTCGATTCGCAACACTGAAGCTTTCTTT.

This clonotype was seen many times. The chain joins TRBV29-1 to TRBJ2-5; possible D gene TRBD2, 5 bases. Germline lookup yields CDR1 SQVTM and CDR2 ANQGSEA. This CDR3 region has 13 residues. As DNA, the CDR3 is TGCAGTGCACGGGGTACCGGAGGAGAGACCCAGTACTTC. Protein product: CSARGTGGETQYF.